A selection of T cell receptor beta chains follows, all from one sample in a study of blood T cell repertoires in COVID-19. This table comes from immunoSEQ multiplex PCR, and its TCRdb copy is limited to in-frame clones, with some not included. The sample carries tens of thousands of clones, 73% recorded once. The sample taken for sequencing was peripheral blood. These receptors came from a woman aged 45-60 years with active or convalescent COVID-19. CDR3s include the opening cysteine and the closing phenylalanine or tryptophan. The D gene is left open where the match is weak. Rows may omit the clone size; those that give it use once, few, many or a size class.

clone size: few
J gene: TRBJ2-5
D gene: .
V gene: TRBV7-6
CDR3 protein: CASSSRGRVFETQYF
CDR3 DNA: TGTGCCAGCAGCTCAAGGGGCAGGGTATTCGAGACCCAGTACTTC

clone size: .
J gene: TRBJ2-2
D gene: .
V gene: TRBV18
CDR3 protein: CASSPRARGDTGELFF
CDR3 DNA: TGTGCCAGCTCACCAAGGGCCAGGGGGGACACCGGGGAGCTGTTTTTT

clone size: .
J gene: TRBJ1-5
D gene: .
V gene: TRBV7-2
CDR3 protein: CASSLVGGDQPQHF
CDR3 DNA: TGTGCCAGCAGCTTAGTTGGAGGAGATCAGCCCCAGCATTTT

clone size: few
J gene: TRBJ1-1
D gene: TRBD1
V gene: TRBV5-4
CDR3 protein: CASSFSRDRGNTEAFF
CDR3 DNA: TGTGCCAGCAGCTTCTCCCGGGACAGGGGAAACACTGAAGCTTTCTTT

clone size: .
J gene: TRBJ2-7
D gene: .
V gene: TRBV28
CDR3 protein: CASSLYPSGSYEQYF
CDR3 DNA: TGTGCCAGCAGTTTATACCCTTCGGGCTCCTACGAGCAGTACTTC

clone size: .
J gene: TRBJ1-6
D gene: .
V gene: TRBV30
CDR3 protein: CAWGRGQGSSPLHF
CDR3 DNA: TGTGCCTGGGGCCGGGGACAAGGTTCTTCACCCCTCCACTTT

clone size: .
J gene: TRBJ1-2
D gene: TRBD1
V gene: TRBV7-9
CDR3 protein: CASTPGQGNYGYTF
CDR3 DNA: TGTGCCAGCACTCCGGGACAGGGCAACTATGGCTACACCTTC

clone size: few
J gene: TRBJ1-2
D gene: .
V gene: TRBV30
CDR3 protein: CAWSSGHGYTF
CDR3 DNA: TGTGCCTGGAGTTCAGGTCACGGCTACACCTTC

clone size: .
J gene: TRBJ1-1
D gene: .
V gene: TRBV9
CDR3 protein: CASSPRGRFNTEAFF
CDR3 DNA: TGTGCCAGCAGCCCCCGGGGTAGATTTAACACTGAAGCTTTCTTT

clone size: .
J gene: TRBJ1-6
D gene: TRBD1
V gene: TRBV30
CDR3 protein: CARSGQINSPLHF
CDR3 DNA: TGTGCCCGTTCGGGACAGATTAATTCACCCCTCCACTTT

clone size: .
J gene: TRBJ1-2
D gene: TRBD1
V gene: TRBV29-1
CDR3 protein: CSAQPDRGYHGYTF
CDR3 DNA: TGCAGCGCCCAGCCCGACAGGGGGTACCATGGCTACACCTTC

clone size: .
J gene: TRBJ2-5
D gene: TRBD1
V gene: TRBV30
CDR3 protein: CAWKWGQGRETQYF
CDR3 DNA: TGTGCCTGGAAGTGGGGACAGGGAAGGGAGACCCAGTACTTC

clone size: .
J gene: TRBJ2-1
D gene: TRBD2
V gene: TRBV11-2
CDR3 protein: CASRKGLAQASSYNEQFF
CDR3 DNA: TGTGCCAGCAGGAAGGGACTAGCTCAAGCAAGCTCCTACAATGAGCAGTTCTTC

clone size: .
J gene: TRBJ2-1
D gene: .
V gene: TRBV11-2
CDR3 protein: CASSPPGGMFF
CDR3 DNA: TGTGCCAGCAGCCCCCCCGGAGGGATGTTCTTC

clone size: .
J gene: TRBJ2-7
D gene: .
V gene: TRBV5-1
CDR3 protein: CASRLGASLSYEQYF
CDR3 DNA: TGCGCCAGCCGTCTGGGGGCTAGCCTTAGCTACGAGCAGTACTTC

clone size: .
J gene: TRBJ1-1
D gene: .
V gene: TRBV18
CDR3 protein: CASSQTNRDHTEAFF
CDR3 DNA: TGTGCCAGCTCACAAACTAACAGGGATCACACTGAAGCTTTCTTT

clone size: .
J gene: TRBJ2-3
D gene: .
V gene: TRBV18
CDR3 protein: CASSPTRETDTQYF
CDR3 DNA: TGTGCCAGCTCACCAACCCGGGAGACAGATACGCAGTATTTT

clone size: .
J gene: TRBJ1-1
D gene: TRBD1
V gene: TRBV7-8
CDR3 protein: CASSPREGQGFAEAFF
CDR3 DNA: TGTGCCAGCAGCCCTAGGGAGGGACAGGGTTTTGCTGAAGCTTTCTTT

clone size: .
J gene: TRBJ2-5
D gene: TRBD2
V gene: TRBV7-7
CDR3 protein: CASSLGTSGQETQYF
CDR3 DNA: TGTGCCAGCAGCCTTGGGACTAGCGGCCAAGAGACCCAGTACTTC

clone size: .
J gene: TRBJ2-3
D gene: TRBD1
V gene: TRBV19
CDR3 protein: CATRGTAEADTQYF
CDR3 DNA: TGTGCCACCAGAGGGACAGCTGAAGCAGATACGCAGTATTTT

clone size: once
J gene: TRBJ2-2
D gene: .
V gene: TRBV11-2
CDR3 protein: CASSLPWQTNTGELFF
CDR3 DNA: TGTGCCAGCAGCTTACCATGGCAGACGAACACCGGGGAGCTGTTTTTT

clone size: .
J gene: TRBJ1-2
D gene: .
V gene: TRBV5-6
CDR3 protein: CASSLAGNYGYTF
CDR3 DNA: TGTGCCAGCAGCTTAGCGGGGAACTATGGCTACACCTTC

clone size: .
J gene: TRBJ1-5
D gene: .
V gene: TRBV10-3
CDR3 protein: CAISSGSTQAQHF
CDR3 DNA: TGTGCCATCAGTTCGGGAAGCACCCAGGCCCAGCATTTT

clone size: .
J gene: TRBJ1-2
D gene: .
V gene: TRBV29-1
CDR3 protein: CSVERGTDGYTF
CDR3 DNA: TGCAGCGTTGAAAGGGGGACGGATGGCTACACCTTC

clone size: .
J gene: TRBJ1-2
D gene: TRBD1
V gene: TRBV28
CDR3 protein: CASRGWGTEGYTF
CDR3 DNA: TGTGCCAGCAGGGGATGGGGGACAGAGGGCTACACCTTC

clone size: .
J gene: TRBJ1-5
D gene: .
V gene: TRBV6-5
CDR3 protein: CASTWGPRPQHF
CDR3 DNA: TGTGCCAGCACTTGGGGCCCGCGGCCCCAGCATTTT

clone size: .
J gene: TRBJ2-1
D gene: TRBD1
V gene: TRBV5-1
CDR3 protein: CASSLAPGQDLNEQFF
CDR3 DNA: TGCGCCAGCAGCTTGGCCCCGGGACAGGACCTCAATGAGCAGTTCTTC

clone size: .
J gene: TRBJ2-7
D gene: TRBD2
V gene: TRBV19
CDR3 protein: CASSIRVSGSESYEQYF
CDR3 DNA: TGTGCCAGTAGTATTCGGGTTAGCGGGAGTGAGTCCTACGAGCAGTACTTC

clone size: .
J gene: TRBJ2-1
D gene: .
V gene: TRBV19
CDR3 protein: CASTPAGEGNEQFF
CDR3 DNA: TGTGCCAGTACCCCCGCCGGGGAAGGCAATGAGCAGTTCTTC

clone size: .
J gene: TRBJ1-4
D gene: .
V gene: TRBV5-4
CDR3 protein: CASSLATGNNEKLFF
CDR3 DNA: TGTGCCAGCAGCTTGGCGACAGGCAATAATGAAAAACTGTTTTTT

clone size: .
J gene: TRBJ1-2
D gene: .
V gene: TRBV7-8
CDR3 protein: CASSLGEWRDYGYTF
CDR3 DNA: TGTGCCAGCAGCTTAGGGGAGTGGAGGGACTATGGCTACACCTTC

clone size: .
J gene: TRBJ2-1
D gene: .
V gene: TRBV5-1
CDR3 protein: CASSLEGQPINEQFF
CDR3 DNA: TGCGCCAGCAGCTTGGAAGGACAGCCCATCAATGAGCAGTTCTTC

clone size: .
J gene: TRBJ1-4
D gene: .
V gene: TRBV5-1
CDR3 protein: CASSVNREWANEKLFF
CDR3 DNA: TGCGCCAGCAGCGTTAACAGGGAATGGGCTAATGAAAAACTGTTTTTT

clone size: .
J gene: TRBJ2-7
D gene: .
V gene: TRBV11-2
CDR3 protein: CASSFPVYEQYF
CDR3 DNA: TGTGCCAGCAGCTTTCCCGTCTACGAGCAGTACTTC

clone size: .
J gene: TRBJ1-2
D gene: .
V gene: TRBV5-1
CDR3 protein: CASSPTPEGNYGYTF
CDR3 DNA: TGCGCCAGCAGCCCCACTCCCGAGGGTAACTATGGCTACACCTTC

clone size: .
J gene: TRBJ2-1
D gene: TRBD1
V gene: TRBV7-8
CDR3 protein: CASSPTGGAENEQFF
CDR3 DNA: TGTGCCAGCAGCCCGACAGGGGGCGCGGAGAATGAGCAGTTCTTC

clone size: .
J gene: TRBJ2-5
D gene: .
V gene: TRBV4-2
CDR3 protein: CASSQVGRWETQYF
CDR3 DNA: TGTGCCAGCAGCCAAGTTGGGAGGTGGGAGACCCAGTACTTC

clone size: once
J gene: TRBJ1-1
D gene: .
V gene: TRBV10-3
CDR3 protein: CAATTRVGGAEAFF
CDR3 DNA: TGTGCCGCGACTACCCGGGTCGGTGGCGCTGAAGCTTTCTTT

clone size: .
J gene: TRBJ2-3
D gene: .
V gene: TRBV6-5
CDR3 protein: CASNGPRGTDTQYF
CDR3 DNA: TGTGCCAGCAACGGACCGAGGGGCACAGATACGCAGTATTTT